One and the same sample provided the 8 T cell receptor beta chains below, sequenced in a study of CD8+CD57+ T cells in acquired aplastic anemia. The template for TCR beta VDJ and CDR3 sequence profiling was genomic DNA. In TCRdb, the reads were re-called with MiXCR into one record per CDR3 protein. The sample shows around 430,000 distinct CDR3 sequences, 25% to 40% of them seen only once. Individuals selected for sequencing had exhibited CD8+CD57+ cell expansion on flow cytometry. Specimen: sorted CD4+, CD8+, or CD8+CD57+ T cells (not recorded which) from PBMCs. Receptors originate from a human donor with aplastic anemia.

The chain employs TRBV5-8 and TRBJ1-2, with TRBD1 identical over 8 bases. J was trimmed by 5 bases and V by 1 base; bases with no gene match: 7. CDR1 and CDR2 (germline): SGHTS, YDEGEE. This CDR3 contains 15 residues. CDR3 protein: CASSLYTGGWYGYTF. The DNA for the CDR3 is TGTGCCAGCAGCTTGTACACAGGGGGTTGGTATGGCTACACCTTC.

Concerning this clonotype: Just one base apart from a much larger clone, this may be a read error. V gene TRBV20-1 combines with J gene TRBJ1-6, with D perhaps matching TRBD1 (5 bases). V was clipped by 5 bases and J by 6 bases, with 23 bases between them. CDR1 and CDR2 (germline): DFQATT, SNEGSKA (reference sequence). There are 17 residues in the CDR3. The CDR3, as DNA: TGCAGTGCTTGCATGATTCGAGCAGGGACGGGTAATTCACCCCTCCACTTT. This sequence encodes CSACMIRAGTGNSPLHF.

J is TRBJ1-1 and V is TRBV5-1; no reliable D call. The V and J ends lost 0 bases and 0 bases respectively, with 9 bases between them. The CDR3 consists of 15 residues. The germline V gene encodes CDR1 SGHRS and CDR2 YFSETQ. Here the CDR3 DNA reads TGCGCCAGCAGCTTGGACGGATTGATGAACACTGAAGCTTTCTTT. Translated, it gives CASSLDGLMNTEAFF.

This clonotype appeared many times. V is TRBV7-9 and J is TRBJ1-2; D is ambiguous. V lost 5 bases and J lost 1, with 5 bases in between. Germline-derived CDR1 and CDR2 are SEHNR and FQNEAQ (reference sequence). This CDR3 comprises 12 residues. CDR3 sequence: CASSPVNYGYTF. DNA for the CDR3: TGTGCCAGCAGCCCGGTTAACTATGGCTACACCTTC.

The chain couples TRBV2 to TRBJ2-2; possible D gene TRBD1, 5 bases. Germline CDR1 is SNHLY and CDR2 is FYNNEI. Deletions cut 4 bases from V and 8 bases from J, with 14 bases between. This CDR3 is 14 amino acids long. DNA for the CDR3: TGTGCCAGCAGTGGGCAGGGAAGTACGGGGGAGCTGTTTTTT. As protein: CASSGQGSTGELFF.

The gene calls are TRBV25-1 and TRBJ1-1, with 7 bases that match TRBD1. The length of the CDR3 is 15 residues. The germline V gene encodes CDR1 MGHDK and CDR2 SYGVNS. V dropped 2 bases and J dropped 1; count of bases not matched to a gene: 4. The CDR3 DNA reads as TGTGCCAGCAGTGAACGGGGACAGTCGAACACTGAAGCTTTCTTT. As protein: CASSERGQSNTEAFF.

In this sample, this clonotype turned up a few times. This chain connects TRBV19 to TRBJ2-1; 15 bases are a match to TRBD2. V was pared by 3 bases and J by 5 bases, with 2 bases of the junction left unmatched. Germline lookup yields CDR1 LNHDA and CDR2 SQIVND (reference sequence). The CDR3 runs to 16 residues. CDR3 DNA sequence: TGTGCCAGTAGTATGGGACTAGCGGGAGGCCACAATGAGCAGTTCTTC. Translation: CASSMGLAGGHNEQFF.

V usage is TRBV27 and J usage is TRBJ1-5; no firm D call. This CDR3 spans 15 amino acids. Between the trimmed V and J ends, which lost 5 bases and 2 bases, there was a span of 13 bases. The germline gives CDR1 MNHEY, CDR2 SMNVEV (reference sequence). The CDR3 sequence: CASSPSYLGNQPQHF. Written as DNA, the CDR3 is TGTGCCAGCAGTCCCAGCTATTTGGGCAATCAGCCCCAGCATTTT.